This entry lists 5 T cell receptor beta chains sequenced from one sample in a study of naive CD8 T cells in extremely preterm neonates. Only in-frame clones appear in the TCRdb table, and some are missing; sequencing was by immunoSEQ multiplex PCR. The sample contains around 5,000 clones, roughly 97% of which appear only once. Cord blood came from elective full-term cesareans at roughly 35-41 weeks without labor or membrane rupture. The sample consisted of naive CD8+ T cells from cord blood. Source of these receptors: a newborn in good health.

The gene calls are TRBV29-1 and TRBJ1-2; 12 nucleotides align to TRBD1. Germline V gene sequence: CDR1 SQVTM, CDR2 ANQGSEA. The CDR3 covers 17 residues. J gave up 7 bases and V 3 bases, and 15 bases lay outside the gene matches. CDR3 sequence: CSVDASGTGGPLGGYTF. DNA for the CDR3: TGCAGCGTTGACGCATCCGGGACAGGGGGCCCCCTTGGTGGCTACACCTTC. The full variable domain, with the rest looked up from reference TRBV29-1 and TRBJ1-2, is SAVISQKPSRDICQRGTSLTIQCQVDSQVTMMFWYRQQPGQSLTLIATANQGSEATYESGFVIDKFPISRPNLTFSTLTVSNMSPEDSSIYLCSVDASGTGGPLGGYTFGSGTRLTVV.

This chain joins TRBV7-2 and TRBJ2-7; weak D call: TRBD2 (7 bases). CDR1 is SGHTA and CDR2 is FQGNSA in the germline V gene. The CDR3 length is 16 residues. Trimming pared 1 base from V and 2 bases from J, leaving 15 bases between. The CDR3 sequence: CASSLGEGERAYEQYF. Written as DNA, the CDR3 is TGTGCCAGCAGCTTAGGGGAGGGGGAGCGGGCCTACGAGCAGTACTTC.

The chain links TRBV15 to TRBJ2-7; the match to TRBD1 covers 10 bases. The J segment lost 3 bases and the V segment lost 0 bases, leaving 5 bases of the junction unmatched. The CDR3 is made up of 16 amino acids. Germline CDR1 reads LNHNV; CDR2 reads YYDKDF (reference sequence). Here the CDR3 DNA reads TGTGCCACCAGCAGAGATAAGGGACAGGGGAACTACGAGCAGTACTTC. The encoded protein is CATSRDKGQGNYEQYF.

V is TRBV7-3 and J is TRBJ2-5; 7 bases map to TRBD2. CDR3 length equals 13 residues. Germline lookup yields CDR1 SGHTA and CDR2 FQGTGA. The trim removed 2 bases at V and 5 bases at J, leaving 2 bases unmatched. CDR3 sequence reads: CASSLWGGETQYF. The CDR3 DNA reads TGTGCCAGCAGCTTATGGGGGGGGGAGACCCAGTACTTC.

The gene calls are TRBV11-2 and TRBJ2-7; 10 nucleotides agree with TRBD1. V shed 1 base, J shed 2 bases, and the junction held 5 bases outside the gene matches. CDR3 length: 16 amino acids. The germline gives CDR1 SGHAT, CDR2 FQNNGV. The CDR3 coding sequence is TGTGCCAGCAGCTTAGGAGTTGGGACAGGGGCCTACGAGCAGTACTTC. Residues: CASSLGVGTGAYEQYF.